This T cell receptor beta chain appears in the sequencing data of a study of PD-1 blockade in mismatch repair-deficient tumors. In the study overall: Patients had approximately 12 mismatch repair-deficient cancer types, all previously treated and progressing.

To note about this clone: What it binds is not known.

The V and J ends lost 6 bases and 1 base, in that order; junction bases with no gene match: 5. Germline V gene data show CDR1 as SGHTA and CDR2 as FQGTGA. The CDR3 consists of 14 residues. General study points: After pembrolizumab, tumor-resident clones rose rapidly, then generally contracted before radiologic responses.

All patients were mismatch repair deficient, assessed by either PCR or immunohistochemistry. TCRs were sequenced from three patients responding to pembrolizumab. The assay was immunoSEQ multiplex PCR, and TCRdb's table has in-frame clones only and misses some. The sample holds about 38,000 clones, approximately 84% seen once. The J gene is TRBJ2-7, the V gene TRBV7-3, with TRBD1 matching over 8 bases. The sample was peripheral blood, taken roughly 75 weeks after starting pembrolizumab. The receptor comes from an adult with mismatch repair-deficient cancer. CDR3 in amino acids: CASSPGTGSYEQYF. CDR3 coding DNA: TGTGCCAGCAGTCCCGGGACAGGATCCTACGAGCAGTACTTC.